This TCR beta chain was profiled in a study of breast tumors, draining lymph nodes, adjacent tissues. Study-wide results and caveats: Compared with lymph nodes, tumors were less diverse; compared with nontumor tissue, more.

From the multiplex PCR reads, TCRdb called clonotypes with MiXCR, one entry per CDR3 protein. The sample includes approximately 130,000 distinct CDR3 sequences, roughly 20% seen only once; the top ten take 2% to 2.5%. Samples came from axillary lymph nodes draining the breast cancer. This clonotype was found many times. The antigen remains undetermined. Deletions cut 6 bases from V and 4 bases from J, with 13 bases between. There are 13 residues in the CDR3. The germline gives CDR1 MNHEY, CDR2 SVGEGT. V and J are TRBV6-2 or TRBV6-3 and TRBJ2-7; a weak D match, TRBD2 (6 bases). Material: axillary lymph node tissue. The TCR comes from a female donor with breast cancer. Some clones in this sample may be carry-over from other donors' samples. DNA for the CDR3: TGTGCCAGCAGCTCGGGAGAGGTGTACGAGCAGTACTTC. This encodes CASSSGEVYEQYF.